One sample yielded the 22 T cell receptor beta chains listed below, sequenced in a study of T cells after yellow fever vaccination (dated by TCRdb to the late 2010s). Reading the label with the study, this specimen's treatment or condition is: live attenuated yellow fever vaccine strain. The method behind the library was 5' RACE. TCRdb lists the instrument as Illumina NovaSeq 6000. TCRdb's own reprocessing of the public reads used fastp at Q25 and MiXCR and kept productive beta chains. Each entry merges the rows of one CDR3 protein and shows their most common DNA and genes. For this sample there are 250,000 or so distinct CDR3 sequences; about 3.5% appear just once. The ten largest clones represent around a fifth of the sample. The material was PBMCs, obtained 15 days after the yellow fever booster vaccination. Receptors originate from a man aged 18 to 29 who received the YFV17D yellow fever vaccine.

The table lists this clonotype with many counts. For the CDR3, the DNA is TGTGCCAGCAGTTTAATAAGGCCTGAAGCTTTCTTT. Amino acids: CASSLIRPEAFF. The chain couples TRBV12-3 or TRBV12-4 to TRBJ1-1; D gene ambiguous. Trimming pared 2 bases from V and 6 bases from J, leaving 7 bases between. The CDR3 consists of 12 residues.

This clonotype has ten or more counts. This chain connects TRBV11-2 to TRBJ2-1; 8 bases agree with TRBD2. Germline CDR1 SGHAT, CDR2 FQNNGV. The CDR3 has 15 residues. Trimming cost V 5 bases and J 7 bases; bases outside gene matches: 10. As DNA, the CDR3 is TGTGCCAGCAGCCCCGCTTGGCTAGCGGGTAATGAGCAGTTCTTC. It translates to CASSPAWLAGNEQFF.

This clonotype was seen ten or more times. V and J are TRBV12-3 or TRBV12-4 and TRBJ2-5, with D perhaps TRBD1 or TRBD2 (5 bases each). The CDR3 consists of 14 residues. V gave up 5 bases and J gave up 2 bases, with 12 bases separating them. The CDR3 region is CASSAAGTQETQYF. The CDR3 DNA reads TGTGCCAGCAGTGCAGCCGGGACGCAAGAGACCCAGTACTTC.

This clonotype came up many times. The chain joins TRBV4-1 to TRBJ2-1, with 7 bases aligning to TRBD2. The CDR3 is 16 residues long. Per germline, CDR1 MGHRA and CDR2 YSYEKL. J gave up 1 base and V 1 base, and 4 bases lay outside the gene matches. CDR3 sequence: CASSQVSGGSYNEQFF. The DNA of the CDR3 is TGCGCCAGCAGCCAAGTGTCCGGGGGGTCCTACAATGAGCAGTTCTTC.

This clonotype was found a few times. The V and J genes are TRBV18 and TRBJ2-7; perhaps TRBD2 as D (6 bases). The CDR3 is 15 residues long. From germline, CDR1 is KGHSH and CDR2 LQKENI. V lost 1 base, J lost 4 bases, and 14 bases lay in between. The CDR3 DNA follows: TGTGCCAGCTCACCACGGAGGGTAGTAGGGTACGAGCAGTACTTC. Amino acid sequence: CASSPRRVVGYEQYF.

This clonotype showed up many times. The chain has TRBV7-9 and TRBJ2-1, with 7 bases lining up with TRBD2. Germline assignment: CDR1 SEHNR and CDR2 FQNEAQ (reference sequence). This CDR3 has 17 amino acids. V shed 0 bases, J shed 7 bases, and the junction held 12 bases outside the gene matches. The CDR3 coding sequence is TGTGCCAGCAGCTTAGCGTCCAGCGGGGCCGCCGGGAATGAGCAGTTCTTC. The encoded protein is CASSLASSGAAGNEQFF.

This clonotype occurred many times. This chain joins TRBV9 and TRBJ2-3, with 7 nucleotides matching TRBD1. In germline, CDR1 is SGDLS, CDR2 YYNGEE. Trimming removed 3 bases from V and 3 bases from J; junction bases left unmatched: 7. The CDR3 is made up of 15 amino acids. Here the CDR3 DNA reads TGTGCCAGCAGCGGACAGGGCCATATTACAGATACGCAGTATTTT. It encodes CASSGQGHITDTQYF.

This clonotype was counted between two and nine times. The chain joins TRBV7-9 to TRBJ1-6, with a possible D match to TRBD1 (5 bases). Trimming stripped 0 bases from V and 3 bases from J, with 12 bases between. The CDR3 has 17 amino acids. Germline assignment: CDR1 SEHNR and CDR2 FQNEAQ (reference sequence). The CDR3, as DNA: TGTGCCAGCAGCTTAGCTGGGGCAGTCTTCTATAATTCACCCCTCCACTTT. Its translation: CASSLAGAVFYNSPLHF.

This clonotype was seen ten or more times. V is TRBV5-1 and J is TRBJ2-5; D might be TRBD1 (6 bases). The CDR3 covers 16 residues. The germline V gene encodes CDR1 SGHRS and CDR2 YFSETQ. V gave up 0 bases and J gave up 5 bases, with 17 bases separating them. The CDR3 region is CASSLAISRGGETQYF. For the CDR3, the DNA is TGCGCCAGCAGCTTGGCCATAAGCAGGGGTGGGGAGACCCAGTACTTC.

This clonotype came up many times. The rearrangement joins TRBV3-1 to TRBJ2-7, with TRBD1 as a possible D gene (6 bases). The length of the CDR3 is 15 residues. Per germline, CDR1 LGHDT and CDR2 YNNKEL (reference sequence). The germline V and J ends were trimmed by 1 base and 0 bases, with 10 bases remaining between them. CDR3 bases: TGTGCCAGCAGCCAAGCAGGGGTCTCCTCCTACGAGCAGTACTTC. Encoded protein: CASSQAGVSSYEQYF.

In this sample, this clonotype turned up many times. The chain is built from TRBV19 and TRBJ2-4, with D hard to call. CDR1 is LNHDA and CDR2 is SQIVND in the germline V gene (reference sequence). The CDR3 is 14 residues long. V lost 3 bases and J lost 2, with 8 bases in between. CDR3 sequence reads: CASSMWGTKNIQYF. DNA for the CDR3: TGTGCCAGTAGTATGTGGGGAACCAAAAACATTCAGTACTTC.

This clonotype was counted at least ten times. This chain connects TRBV9 to TRBJ2-5; 7 bases match TRBD2. Per the germline V gene, CDR1 is SGDLS and CDR2 is YYNGEE. The V gene end was trimmed by 1 base and the J gene end by 2 bases; junction bases not matched to a gene: 5. This CDR3 is built from 15 residues. This CDR3 is CASSVSSGPQETQYF. DNA of the CDR3: TGTGCCAGCAGCGTATCTAGCGGACCACAAGAGACCCAGTACTTC. Filled out from reference TRBV9 and TRBJ2-5, the complete variable domain reads DSGVTQTPKHLITATGQRVTLRCSPRSGDLSVYWYQQSLDQGLQFLIQYYNGEERAKGNILERFSAQQFPDLHSELNLSSLELGDSALYFCASSVSSGPQETQYFGPGTRLLVL.

The sample holds many counts of this clonotype. This chain uses TRBV6-5 with TRBJ1-6, with D perhaps matching TRBD1 (5 bases). CDR3 length: 16 amino acids. The V and J ends lost 0 bases and 2 bases respectively, with 8 bases between them. The germline V gene encodes CDR1 MNHEY and CDR2 SVGAGI. CDR3 nucleotides: TGTGCCAGCAGTTACTCTACAGGACCCTATAATTCACCCCTCCACTTT. Translating it yields CASSYSTGPYNSPLHF.

This clonotype was observed at least ten times. V and J are TRBV6-1 and TRBJ1-3, with a possible D match to TRBD1 (6 bases). Trimming shortened V by 4 bases and J by 4 bases, and 17 bases separated the two germline ends. Germline V lookup: CDR1 MNHNS, CDR2 SASEGT. The CDR3 has 16 residues. CDR3 amino acids: CASSVIIGGRGNTIYF. As DNA, the CDR3 is TGTGCCAGCAGTGTGATTATCGGGGGGCGCGGAAACACCATATATTTT.

The J gene is TRBJ2-7, the V gene TRBV4-2; D is perhaps TRBD2 (6 bases). V lost 4 bases and J lost 4, with 17 bases in between. The CDR3 contains 15 residues. Germline V gives CDR1 LGHNA, CDR2 YNFKEQ. CDR3 DNA sequence: TGTGCCAGCAGCCGAGAAACCGGGACTCCGTACGAGCAGTACTTC. It codes for CASSRETGTPYEQYF.

Ten or more counts support this clonotype. The rearrangement links TRBV7-3 to TRBJ2-6, with a tentative D call TRBD2 (7 bases). This CDR3 is 15 amino acids long. The germline gives CDR1 SGHTA, CDR2 FQGTGA. V lost 4 bases to trimming and J lost 2 bases, with 9 bases between them. The CDR3 reads CASSWGGTGANVLTF. CDR3 nucleotides: TGTGCCAGCAGCTGGGGGGGCACTGGGGCCAACGTCCTGACTTTC.

The CDR3 sequence: CASSPGSLSYEQYF. Written as DNA, the CDR3 is TGTGCCAGCAGCCCAGGGTCCCTTTCCTACGAGCAGTACTTC. The chain carries TRBV5-4 and TRBJ2-7; D possibly corresponds to TRBD1 (5 bases). The CDR3 runs 14 residues. Germline-derived CDR1 and CDR2 are SGHNT and YYREEE (reference sequence). V lost 4 bases and J lost 1, with 12 bases in between.

This clonotype was observed at least ten times. The V call is TRBV5-1, the J call TRBJ2-5; D is perhaps TRBD2 (6 bases). In germline, CDR1 is SGHRS, CDR2 YFSETQ. The germline V and J ends were trimmed by 4 bases and 0 bases, with 7 bases remaining between them. CDR3 size: 13 residues. Here the CDR3 reads CASSAGYQETQYF. The CDR3, as DNA: TGCGCCAGCAGCGCGGGGTACCAAGAGACCCAGTACTTC.

This clonotype was detected ten times or more. The CDR3 loop reads CSARFGPSTDTQYF. The CDR3 DNA is TGCAGTGCTAGATTCGGTCCTAGCACAGATACGCAGTATTTT. The V call is TRBV20-1, the J call TRBJ2-3; D is undetermined. This CDR3 is built from 14 residues. Germline CDR1 is DFQATT and CDR2 is SNEGSKA (reference sequence). The V end lost 2 bases, the J end lost 0 bases, and 9 bases lay between the germline ends.

This clonotype was counted ten times or more. This chain uses TRBV6-1 with TRBJ1-5; D is unresolved. The CDR3 runs to 13 residues. Trimming stripped 4 bases from V and 5 bases from J, with 9 bases between. The germline V gene has CDR1 MNHNS and CDR2 SASEGT. The CDR3 loop is CASSVRSDQPQHF. In DNA, the CDR3 is TGTGCCAGCAGTGTTCGGTCGGATCAGCCCCAGCATTTT.

This clonotype came up many times. V gene TRBV20-1 combines with J gene TRBJ1-4, with a tentative D call TRBD1 (5 bases). Between the trimmed V and J ends, which lost 0 bases and 8 bases, there was a span of 13 bases. CDR3 length equals 14 residues. Germline loops: CDR1 DFQATT, CDR2 SNEGSKA (reference sequence). The CDR3 DNA follows: TGCAGTGCTAGAGATCCCAGGGTCGAAGAAAAACTGTTTTTT. Its translation: CSARDPRVEEKLFF.

This clonotype has a count of ten or more. The rearrangement uses TRBV7-8 and TRBJ1-6, with TRBD1 matching over 7 bases. The V gene's germline CDR1 is SGHVS and CDR2 FQNEAQ. The ends lost 0 bases at V and 6 bases at J; junction bases unmatched: 5. This CDR3 has 16 residues. The CDR3, as DNA: TGTGCCAGCAGCTTAGCGGGAGGGACAGCTAATTCACCCCTCCACTTT. Its translation is CASSLAGGTANSPLHF.